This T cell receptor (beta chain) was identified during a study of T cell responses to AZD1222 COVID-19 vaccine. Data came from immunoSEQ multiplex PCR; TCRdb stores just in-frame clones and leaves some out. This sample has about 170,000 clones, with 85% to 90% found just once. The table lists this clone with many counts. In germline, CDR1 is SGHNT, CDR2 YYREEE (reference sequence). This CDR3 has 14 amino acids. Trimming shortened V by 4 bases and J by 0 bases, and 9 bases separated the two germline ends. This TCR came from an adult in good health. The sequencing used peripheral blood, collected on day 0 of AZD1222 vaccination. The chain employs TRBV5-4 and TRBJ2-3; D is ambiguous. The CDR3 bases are TGTGCCAGCAGCAGACCCTCTAGCACAGATACGCAGTATTTT. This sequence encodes CASSRPSSTDTQYF.